Described below is a single T cell receptor (beta chain) sequence and its context. The antigen remains unidentified. These data are taken from a study of response to subunit inactivated influenza vaccine. One entry per CDR3 protein, called by TCRdb with MiXCR from the RT-PCR reads. Found here are around 520,000 distinct CDR3 sequences, about 25% of them singletons; the top ten hold approximately 2%. Germline values: CDR1 SGHRS, CDR2 YFSETQ. J lost 0 bases, V lost 0 bases, and 6 bases had no gene match. The length of the CDR3 is 18 residues. Regarding the study as a whole: Every seasonal influenza vaccination brings in few new T cells, the authors suggested.

V gene TRBV5-1 combines with J gene TRBJ2-5; 12 nucleotides line up with TRBD2. Sequenced material: CD4+ T cells sorted from PBMCs, taken about 5 days after vaccination. The clonotype was recovered from a man aged 50 to 60 who received an inactivated influenza vaccine. The CDR3 nucleotides are TGCGCCAGCAGCTTGGGACTAGCGGGAGTCCCCTACCAAGAGACCCAGTACTTC. The encoded protein is CASSLGLAGVPYQETQYF.